This note documents a single TCR beta chain sequence. The CDR3 is made up of 16 amino acids. The V gene's germline CDR1 is MGHRA and CDR2 YSYEKL. Trimming removed 3 bases from V and 3 bases from J; junction bases left unmatched: 5. Profiled with immunoSEQ multiplex PCR; TCRdb holds only in-frame clones, not every one. Here the sample spans under 200,000 clones, 86% being singletons. The sample originates from a study of blood T cell repertoires in COVID-19. The origin of this receptor is a man aged 40-49 years with acute COVID-19. The specimen was PBMCs or T cells enriched from blood (not recorded which). The gene calls are TRBV4-1 and TRBJ2-3; 11 nucleotides line up with TRBD2. CDR3 coding DNA: TGCGCCAGCAGCCACCTGACTAGCGGGATGACAGATACGCAGTATTTT. The encoded protein is CASSHLTSGMTDTQYF.